This TCR beta chain came from a study of CD8 T cells in ankylosing spondylitis. TCRdb re-called the 5' RACE reads through MiXCR, storing one row per CDR3 protein. The profile shows under 550,000 distinct CDR3 sequences, approximately 26% of them singletons. The sample holds a few counts of this clonotype. Its antigen is not known. Broader study findings: There were earlier reports of some motif variants in reactive arthritis synovial fluid and blood. From matched ankylosing spondylitis synovial fluid, disease-linked clones were reportedly recovered at significantly enriched levels. Within peripheral blood, clones linked to disease were CD8+ and relatively rare. Seven to nine highly homologous variants formed a TCR beta motif that appeared characteristic of ankylosing spondylitis blood.

The sequencing input was blood, either unsorted or a sorted T cell fraction (not recorded which). The sequence derives from a male donor with ankylosing spondylitis.

The CDR3 DNA reads as TGTGCCAGCAGCCGAGCGGGAGGGCGCTACGAGCAGTACGTC. This codes for CASSRAGGRYEQYV. This rearrangement joins TRBV14 to TRBJ2-7; the match to TRBD2 covers 10 bases. After removal of 4 bases from V and 3 bases from J, the junction contained 3 bases not matched to a gene. This CDR3 has 14 residues. Germline V lookup: CDR1 SGHDN, CDR2 FVKESK.